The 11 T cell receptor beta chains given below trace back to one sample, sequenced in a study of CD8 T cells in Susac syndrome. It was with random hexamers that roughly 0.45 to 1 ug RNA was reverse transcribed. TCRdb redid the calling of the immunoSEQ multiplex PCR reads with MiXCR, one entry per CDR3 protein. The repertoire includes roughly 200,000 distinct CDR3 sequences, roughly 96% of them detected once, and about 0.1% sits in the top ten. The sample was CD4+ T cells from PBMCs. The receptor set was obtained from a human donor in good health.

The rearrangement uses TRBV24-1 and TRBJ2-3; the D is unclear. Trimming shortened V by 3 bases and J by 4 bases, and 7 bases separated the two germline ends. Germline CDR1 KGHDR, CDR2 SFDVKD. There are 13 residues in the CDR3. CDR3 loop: CATSDPRSDTQYF. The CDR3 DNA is TGTGCCACCAGTGATCCGCGCTCAGATACGCAGTATTTT.

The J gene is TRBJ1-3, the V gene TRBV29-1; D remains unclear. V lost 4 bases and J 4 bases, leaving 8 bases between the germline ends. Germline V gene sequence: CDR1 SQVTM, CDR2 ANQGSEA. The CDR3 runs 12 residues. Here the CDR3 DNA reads TGCAGCGTTGCCACCTCCGGAAACACCATATATTTT. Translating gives CSVATSGNTIYF.

In DNA form, the CDR3 reads TGCAGCGCCCAAGGGTCAAGAAACTACAATGAGCAGTTCTTC. Its translation: CSAQGSRNYNEQFF. The chain uses TRBV29-1 and TRBJ2-1; D is uncertain. Trimming removed 7 bases at V and 3 bases at J, with 16 bases between. In germline, CDR1 is SQVTM, CDR2 ANQGSEA. This CDR3 region has 14 residues.

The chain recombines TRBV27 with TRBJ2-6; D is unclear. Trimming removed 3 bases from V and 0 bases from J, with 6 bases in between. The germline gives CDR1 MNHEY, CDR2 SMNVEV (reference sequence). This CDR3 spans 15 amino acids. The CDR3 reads CASSFWSSGANVLTF. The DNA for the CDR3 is TGTGCCAGCAGTTTTTGGAGCTCTGGGGCCAACGTCCTGACTTTC.

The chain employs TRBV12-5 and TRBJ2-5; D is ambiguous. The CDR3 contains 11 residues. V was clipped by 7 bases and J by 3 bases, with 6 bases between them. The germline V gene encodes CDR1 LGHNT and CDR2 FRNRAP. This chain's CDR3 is CASAREETQYF. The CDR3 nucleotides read TGTGCTAGTGCCCGAGAAGAGACCCAGTACTTC.

As DNA, the CDR3 is TGTGCCAGCAGCCCAATGTACGGACACAACAATGAGCAGTTCTTC. This translates into CASSPMYGHNNEQFF. The chain is built from TRBV3-1 and TRBJ2-1; a possible D gene is TRBD1 (5 bases). Trimming pared 4 bases from V and 5 bases from J, leaving 15 bases between. The germline V gene has CDR1 LGHDT and CDR2 YNNKEL (reference sequence). This CDR3 has 15 residues.

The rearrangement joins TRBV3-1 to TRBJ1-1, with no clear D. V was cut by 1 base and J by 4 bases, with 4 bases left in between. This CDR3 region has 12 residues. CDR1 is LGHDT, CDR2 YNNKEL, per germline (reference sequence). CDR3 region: CASSQVSTEAFF. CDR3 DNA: TGTGCCAGCAGCCAAGTTTCCACTGAAGCTTTCTTT.

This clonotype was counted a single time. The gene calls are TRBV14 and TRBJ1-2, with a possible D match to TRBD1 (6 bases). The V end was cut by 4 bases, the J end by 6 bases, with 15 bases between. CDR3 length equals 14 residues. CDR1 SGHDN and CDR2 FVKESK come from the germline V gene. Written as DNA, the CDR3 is TGTGCCAGCAGCCCATCCGGGGGCTGGGATGGCTACACCTTC. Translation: CASSPSGGWDGYTF.

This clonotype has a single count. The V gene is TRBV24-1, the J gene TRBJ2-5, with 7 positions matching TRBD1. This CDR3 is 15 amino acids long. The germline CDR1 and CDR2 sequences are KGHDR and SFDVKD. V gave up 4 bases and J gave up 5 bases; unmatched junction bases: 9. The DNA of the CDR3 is TGTGCCACCAGTGACAGAGACAGGGACCGGGAGACCCAGTACTTC. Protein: CATSDRDRDRETQYF.

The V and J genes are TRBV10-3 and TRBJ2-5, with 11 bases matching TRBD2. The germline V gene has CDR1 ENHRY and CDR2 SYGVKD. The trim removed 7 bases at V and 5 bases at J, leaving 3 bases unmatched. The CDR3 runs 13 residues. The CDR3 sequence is CAIKSSGGETQYF. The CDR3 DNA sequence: TGTGCCATCAAGTCTAGCGGGGGGGAGACCCAGTACTTC.

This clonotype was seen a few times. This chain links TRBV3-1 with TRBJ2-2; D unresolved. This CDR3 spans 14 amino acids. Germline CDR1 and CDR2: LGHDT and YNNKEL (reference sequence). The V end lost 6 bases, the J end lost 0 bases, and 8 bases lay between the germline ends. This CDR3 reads CASSLISNTGELFF. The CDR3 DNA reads TGTGCCAGCAGTTTAATTTCGAACACCGGGGAGCTGTTTTTT.